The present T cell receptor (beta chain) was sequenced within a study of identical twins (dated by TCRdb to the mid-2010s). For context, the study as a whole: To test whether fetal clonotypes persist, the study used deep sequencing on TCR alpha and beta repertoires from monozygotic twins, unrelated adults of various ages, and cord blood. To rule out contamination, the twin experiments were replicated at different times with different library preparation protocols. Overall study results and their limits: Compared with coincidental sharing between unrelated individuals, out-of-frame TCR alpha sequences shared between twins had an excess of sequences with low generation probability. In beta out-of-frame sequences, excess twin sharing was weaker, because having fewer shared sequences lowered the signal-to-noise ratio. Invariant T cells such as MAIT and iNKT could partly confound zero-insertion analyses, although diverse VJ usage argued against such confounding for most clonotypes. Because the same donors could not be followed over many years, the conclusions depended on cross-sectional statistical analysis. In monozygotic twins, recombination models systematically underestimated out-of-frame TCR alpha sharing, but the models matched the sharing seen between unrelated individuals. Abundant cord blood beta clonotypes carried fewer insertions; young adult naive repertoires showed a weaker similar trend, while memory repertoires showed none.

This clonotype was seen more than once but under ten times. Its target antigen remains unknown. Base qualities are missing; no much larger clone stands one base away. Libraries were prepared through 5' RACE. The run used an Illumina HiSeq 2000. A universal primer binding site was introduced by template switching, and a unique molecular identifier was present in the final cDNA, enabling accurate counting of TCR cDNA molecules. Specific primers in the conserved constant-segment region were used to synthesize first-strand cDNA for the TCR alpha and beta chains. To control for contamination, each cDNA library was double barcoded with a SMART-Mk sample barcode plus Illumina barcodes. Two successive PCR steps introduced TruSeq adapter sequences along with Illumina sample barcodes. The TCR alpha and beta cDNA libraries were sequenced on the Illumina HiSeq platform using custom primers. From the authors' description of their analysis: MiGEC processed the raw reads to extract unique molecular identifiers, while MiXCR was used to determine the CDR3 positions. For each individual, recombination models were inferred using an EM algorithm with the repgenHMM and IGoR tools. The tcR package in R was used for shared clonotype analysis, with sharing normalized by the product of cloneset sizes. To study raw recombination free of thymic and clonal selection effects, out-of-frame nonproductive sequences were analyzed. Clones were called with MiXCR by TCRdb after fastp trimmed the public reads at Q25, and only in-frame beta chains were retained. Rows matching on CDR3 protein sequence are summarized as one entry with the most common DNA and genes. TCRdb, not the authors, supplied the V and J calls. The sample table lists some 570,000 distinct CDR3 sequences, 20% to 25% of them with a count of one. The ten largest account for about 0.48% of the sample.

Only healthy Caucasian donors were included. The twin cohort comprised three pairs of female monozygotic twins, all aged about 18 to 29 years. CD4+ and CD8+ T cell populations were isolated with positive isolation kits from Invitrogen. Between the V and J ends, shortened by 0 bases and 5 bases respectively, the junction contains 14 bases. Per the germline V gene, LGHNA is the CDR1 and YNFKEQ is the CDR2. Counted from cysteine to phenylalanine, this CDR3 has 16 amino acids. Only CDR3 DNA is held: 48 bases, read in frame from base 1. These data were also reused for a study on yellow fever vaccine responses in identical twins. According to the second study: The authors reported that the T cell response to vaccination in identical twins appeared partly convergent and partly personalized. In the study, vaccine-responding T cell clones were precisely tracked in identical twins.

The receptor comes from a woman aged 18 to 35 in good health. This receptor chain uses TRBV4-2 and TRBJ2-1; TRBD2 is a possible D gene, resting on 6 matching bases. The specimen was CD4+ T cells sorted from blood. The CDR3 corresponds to CASSQEAGLGNNEQFF. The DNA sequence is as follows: TGTGCCAGCAGCCAAGAAGCGGGCCTGGGGAACAATGAGCAGTTCTTC.